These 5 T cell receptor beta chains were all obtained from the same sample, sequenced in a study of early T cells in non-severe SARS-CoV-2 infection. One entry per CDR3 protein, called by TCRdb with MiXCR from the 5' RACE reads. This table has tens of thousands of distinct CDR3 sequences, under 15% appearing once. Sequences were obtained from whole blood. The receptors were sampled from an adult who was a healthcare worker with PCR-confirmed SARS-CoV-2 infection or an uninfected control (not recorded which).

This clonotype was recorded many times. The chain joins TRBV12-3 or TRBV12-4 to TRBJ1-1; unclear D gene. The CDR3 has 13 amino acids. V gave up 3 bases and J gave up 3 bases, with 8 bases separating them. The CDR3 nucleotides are TGTGCCAGCAGTTTGGTAAGGGACACTGAAGCTTTCTTT. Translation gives CASSLVRDTEAFF.

The CDR3 nucleotides are TGTGCCACCACGGGGGCCACCGGCGAGCAGTACTTC. Translated: CATTGATGEQYF. The V call is TRBV28, the J call TRBJ2-7; D possibly matches TRBD1 or TRBD2 (6 bases each). Germline V gene lookup returns CDR1 MDHEN and CDR2 SYDVKM. Trimming cost V 10 bases and J 6 bases, with 16 bases left between them. The CDR3 contains 12 residues.

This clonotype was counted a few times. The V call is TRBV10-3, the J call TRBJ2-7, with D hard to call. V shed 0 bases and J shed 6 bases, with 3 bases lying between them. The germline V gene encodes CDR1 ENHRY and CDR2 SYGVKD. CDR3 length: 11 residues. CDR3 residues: CAISESLEQYF. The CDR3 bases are TGTGCCATCAGTGAGTCCCTCGAGCAGTACTTC.

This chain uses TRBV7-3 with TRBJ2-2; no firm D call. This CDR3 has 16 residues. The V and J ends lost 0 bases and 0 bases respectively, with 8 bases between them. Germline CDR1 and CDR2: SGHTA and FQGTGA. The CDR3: CASSLTVPPNTGELFF. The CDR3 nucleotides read TGTGCCAGCAGCTTAACGGTACCACCGAACACCGGGGAGCTGTTTTTT.

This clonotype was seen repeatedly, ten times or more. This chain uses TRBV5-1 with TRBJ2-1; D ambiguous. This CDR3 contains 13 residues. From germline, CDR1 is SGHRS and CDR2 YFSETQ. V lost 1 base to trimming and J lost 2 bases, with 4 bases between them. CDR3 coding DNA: TGCGCCAGCAGCTTGCGGGCCTACAATGAGCAGTTCTTC. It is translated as CASSLRAYNEQFF.